This TCR beta chain was sequenced for a study of cytotoxic CD8 clonotypes in ibrutinib-treated CLL. This clone came up a few times. TCRdb's table, derived via immunoSEQ multiplex PCR, lists solely in-frame clones and lacks some. This table has approximately 70,000 clones, about nine tenths appearing once. In germline, CDR1 is SEHNR, CDR2 FQNEAQ (reference sequence). Trimming took 1 base from V and 2 from J, leaving 7 bases between them. CDR3 length equals 14 residues. This clonotype was sampled from a human donor with chronic lymphocytic leukemia. This rearrangement joins TRBV7-9 to TRBJ2-3; D not certain. Sequencing was performed on PBMCs, taken after 12 months of ibrutinib treatment. The CDR3 DNA is TGTGCCAGCAGCTTAGAGACCTTCACAGATACGCAGTATTTT. Its protein is CASSLETFTDTQYF.